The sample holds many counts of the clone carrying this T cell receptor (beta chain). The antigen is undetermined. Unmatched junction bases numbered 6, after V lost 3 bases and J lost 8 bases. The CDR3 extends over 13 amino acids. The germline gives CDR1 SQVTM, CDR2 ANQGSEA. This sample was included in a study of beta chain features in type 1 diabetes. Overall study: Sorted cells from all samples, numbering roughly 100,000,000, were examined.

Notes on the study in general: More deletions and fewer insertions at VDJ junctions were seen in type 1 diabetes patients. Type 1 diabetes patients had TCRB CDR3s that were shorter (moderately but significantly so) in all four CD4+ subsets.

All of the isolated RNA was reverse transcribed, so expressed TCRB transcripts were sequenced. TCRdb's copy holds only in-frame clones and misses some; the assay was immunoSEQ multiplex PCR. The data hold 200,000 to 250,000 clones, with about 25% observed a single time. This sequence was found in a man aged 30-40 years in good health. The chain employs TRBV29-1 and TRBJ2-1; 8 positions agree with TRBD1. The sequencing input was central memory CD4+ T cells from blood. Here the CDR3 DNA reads TGCAGCGTTGACAGGGGGCGTAGAGATGAGCAGTTCTTC. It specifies CSVDRGRRDEQFF.